A selection of T cell receptor beta chains follows, all from one sample in a study of blood T cells in healthy people across ages. TCRdb redid the calling of the 5' RACE reads with MiXCR, one entry per CDR3 protein. The sample includes 1.8 million or so distinct CDR3 sequences, 30% to 40% of them seen just once. The sequencing input was blood. The receptor source for this set is a human donor in good health. CDR3s include the opening cysteine and the closing phenylalanine or tryptophan. D genes are given only for firm matches. Clone size is given for some rows only: seen once, a few or many times, or a class if the clone is expanded.

j_gene	v_gene	d_gene	abundance	CDR3aa	CDR3nt
TRBJ2-7	TRBV5-6	.	.	CASSPVSRAYDEQYF	TGTGCCAGCAGCCCTGTTTCGAGGGCCTATGACGAGCAGTACTTC
TRBJ1-5	TRBV6-6	TRBD1	few	CASSLKGANQPQHF	TGTGCCAGCAGCCTCAAGGGGGCGAATCAGCCCCAGCATTTT
TRBJ1-1	TRBV29-1	.	few	CSVEGGNPNTEAFF	TGCAGCGTTGAAGGTGGGAACCCGAACACTGAAGCTTTCTTT
TRBJ2-5	TRBV12-3/TRBV12-4	TRBD2	many	CASSLGLAGVETQYF	TGTGCCAGCAGTTTGGGACTAGCGGGGGTTGAGACCCAGTACTTC
TRBJ1-2	TRBV7-2	.	.	CASSLAGRGAGGYTF	TGTGCCAGCAGCTTAGCAGGACGGGGGGCAGGAGGCTACACCTTC
TRBJ2-3	TRBV29-1	TRBD2	few	CSITSSISGSTDTQYF	TGCAGCATCACATCCTCGATTAGCGGGAGCACAGATACGCAGTATTTT
TRBJ1-2	TRBV7-3	TRBD1	.	CASSLKGARLVNYGYTF	TGTGCCAGCAGCTTAAAGGGGGCCCGGTTGGTTAACTATGGCTACACCTTC
TRBJ1-1	TRBV20-1	.	.	CSARDPGPSTEAFF	TGCAGTGCTAGAGATCCGGGCCCCAGCACTGAAGCTTTCTTT
TRBJ2-1	TRBV29-1	.	many	CSAAQGLGYNEQFF	TGCAGCGCCGCTCAGGGGTTGGGGTACAATGAGCAGTTCTTC
TRBJ1-5	TRBV28	TRBD1	.	CASSSQGGRVVFSYSNQPQHF	TGTGCCAGCAGTTCCCAGGGGGGGCGGGTTGTTTTTTCTTATAGCAATCAGCCCCAGCATTTT
TRBJ1-4	TRBV6-6	.	once	CASCAGKRAREKLFF	TGTGCCAGCTGCGCCGGCAAGAGGGCGAGGGAAAAACTGTTTTTT
TRBJ2-7	TRBV20-1	.	many	CSARDGRTYEQYF	TGCAGTGCTAGAGATGGCAGAACCTACGAGCAGTACTTC
TRBJ2-1	TRBV2	.	once	CASRYSRLEEQFF	TGTGCCAGCAGGTACTCAAGGTTGGAGGAGCAGTTCTTC
TRBJ1-1	TRBV5-1	TRBD1	.	CASSWTGLGEAFF	TGCGCCAGCAGCTGGACAGGGCTCGGTGAAGCTTTCTTT
TRBJ1-2	TRBV7-9	TRBD1	few	CASNRGQGYGYTF	TGTGCCAGCAACAGGGGACAGGGCTATGGCTACACCTTC
TRBJ2-7	TRBV5-5	TRBD1	.	CASKRDRGYEQYF	TGTGCCAGCAAAAGGGACAGGGGCTACGAGCAGTACTTC
TRBJ2-7	TRBV2	.	.	CASSILPSEQYF	TGTGCCAGCAGCATCCTTCCCTCCGAGCAGTACTTC
TRBJ2-5	TRBV30	TRBD1	once	CAWKFGTGPYPETQYF	TGTGCCTGGAAATTTGGGACAGGCCCTTACCCAGAGACCCAGTACTTC
TRBJ1-2	TRBV6-1	.	few	CASSEVGANYGYTF	TGTGCCAGCAGTGAAGTGGGGGCAAACTATGGCTACACCTTC
TRBJ2-3	TRBV14	TRBD1	.	CASSFSTGPQYF	TGTGCCAGCAGCTTCTCGACAGGGCCGCAGTATTTT
TRBJ2-3	TRBV12-3/TRBV12-4	TRBD2	.	CATVAGVPTDTQYF	TGTGCCACCGTAGCGGGGGTGCCTACAGATACGCAGTATTTT
TRBJ1-1	TRBV10-3	.	few	CAINQHPNTEAFF	TGTGCCATCAACCAACACCCGAACACTGAAGCTTTCTTT
TRBJ2-5	TRBV10-3	TRBD1	.	CAIRTGDQETQYF	TGTGCCATCAGAACAGGGGATCAAGAGACCCAGTACTTC
TRBJ1-2	TRBV24-1	TRBD1	few	CATGGQSGQSIGYTF	TGTGCCACCGGTGGCCAATCGGGACAGAGCATTGGCTACACCTTC
TRBJ1-6	TRBV5-1	TRBD1	.	CASSLLEIGTANSPLHF	TGCGCCAGCAGCTTGCTGGAAATTGGGACAGCTAATTCACCCCTCCACTTT
TRBJ2-3	TRBV2	TRBD2	.	CASSEPGTSGRDTQYF	TGTGCCAGCAGTGAACCCGGGACTAGCGGCCGGGATACGCAGTATTTT
TRBJ1-5	TRBV20-1	TRBD1	.	CSAEPSTGAQPQHF	TGCAGTGCTGAACCGAGTACAGGGGCTCAGCCCCAGCATTTT
TRBJ2-1	TRBV29-1	TRBD2	.	CSAVLAGIGEQFF	TGCAGCGCCGTACTAGCGGGGATTGGTGAGCAGTTCTTC
TRBJ1-2	TRBV29-1	.	.	CSAGMGAGYGYTF	TGCAGCGCCGGAATGGGGGCAGGCTATGGCTACACCTTC
TRBJ2-4	TRBV15	.	.	CATSRDGGPAKNIQYF	TGTGCCACCAGCAGAGATGGGGGACCAGCCAAAAACATTCAGTACTTC
TRBJ1-1	TRBV29-1	.	.	CSALELNTEAFF	TGCAGCGCATTAGAACTAAACACTGAAGCTTTCTTT
TRBJ2-7	TRBV4-1	.	.	CASSQVLGDNEQYF	TGCGCCAGCAGCCAAGTGTTAGGGGATAACGAGCAGTACTTC
TRBJ2-5	TRBV9	.	few	CASSRRDTGQETQYF	TGTGCCAGCAGCCGAAGGGACACCGGACAAGAGACCCAGTACTTC
TRBJ2-5	TRBV21-1	.	few	CASSWTGITETQYF	TGTGCCAGCAGCTGGACAGGGATAACGGAGACCCAGTACTTC
TRBJ1-5	TRBV6-6	.	.	CASSYSTGIGGQPQHF	TGTGCCAGCAGTTACTCGACTGGGATTGGGGGTCAGCCCCAGCATTTT
TRBJ2-1	TRBV7-2	.	.	CASSLAGAGDVNEQFF	TGTGCCAGCAGCTTGGCGGGGGCAGGGGATGTCAATGAGCAGTTCTTC
TRBJ1-6	TRBV25-1	.	few	CASRKSNSPPHF	TGTGCCAGCAGAAAGTCTAATTCACCCCCCCACTTT
TRBJ1-5	TRBV20-1	.	.	CSARMGQGHGGYSNQPQHF	TGCAGTGCTAGAATGGGCCAAGGCCACGGAGGATATAGCAATCAGCCCCAGCATTTT